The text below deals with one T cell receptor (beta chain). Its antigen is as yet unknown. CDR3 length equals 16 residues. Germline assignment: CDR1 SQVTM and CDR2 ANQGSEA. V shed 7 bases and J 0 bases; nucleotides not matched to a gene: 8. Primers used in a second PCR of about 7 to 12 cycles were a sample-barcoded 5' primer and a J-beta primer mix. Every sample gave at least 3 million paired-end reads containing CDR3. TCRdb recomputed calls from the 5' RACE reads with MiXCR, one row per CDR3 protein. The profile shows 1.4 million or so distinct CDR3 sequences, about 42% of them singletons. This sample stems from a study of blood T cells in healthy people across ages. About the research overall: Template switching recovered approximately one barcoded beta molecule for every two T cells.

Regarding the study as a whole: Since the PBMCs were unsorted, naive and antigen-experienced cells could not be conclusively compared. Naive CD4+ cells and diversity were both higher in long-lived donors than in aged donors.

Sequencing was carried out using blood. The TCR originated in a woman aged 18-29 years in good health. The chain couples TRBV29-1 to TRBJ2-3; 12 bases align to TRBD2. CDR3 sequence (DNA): TGCAGCGCTGCGGGACTAGCGGGCCGAAGCACAGATACGCAGTATTTT. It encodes CSAAGLAGRSTDTQYF.